This T cell receptor beta chain derives from a study of CD8+CD57+ T cells in acquired aplastic anemia (dated by TCRdb to 2016 to 2019). Notes on the research overall: DNA extracted from sorted CD4+ and CD8+ cells had a mean of roughly 3 ug, with a range of roughly 0.2 to 27.4 ug. For healthy donor samples, the average read count was approximately 10 million for CD4+ cells and approximately 11 million for CD8+ cells.

TCR repertoires of sorted CD4+ and CD8+ blood T cells from severe aplastic anemia patients and healthy subjects were deep-sequenced in the study. Ficoll-Paque density gradient centrifugation was used to isolate peripheral blood mononuclear cells. Before DNA extraction, CD4+ and CD8+ T cells were sorted with FACS or magnetic beads. Concerning this clonotype: The target of this receptor is not known. No base qualities exist here, and no much larger clone lies one base off it.

V loses 1 base, J loses 7 bases, and the germline ends lie 14 bases apart. CDR1 and CDR2 are drawn from the germline V gene (reference sequence): SEHNR, FQNEAQ. From cysteine to phenylalanine, the CDR3 is 14 amino acids long. The retained sequence is limited to the CDR3, 42 bases, with the frame set at the first base. General conclusions and limits of the study: About 30 CD8+ CDR3 sequences were found to be shared between patients and controls, but these sequences appeared to be highly expressed in patients and within the immunodominant clones of the patients. Between patients and healthy controls, no significant difference in CD8+ Simpson's diversity was found (P=0.060).

TCR beta VDJ combination and CDR3 sequence profiling used genomic DNA as the template. An Illumina HiSeq 2000 was used for TCR repertoire sequencing. The source study handled its data this way. TRBV/TRBJ rearrangement plots, CDR3 size and DJ length profiles, and Simpson's diversity index were used to evaluate the repertoires. The immunodominant clone was defined as the most abundant DNA sequence in deep sequencing data. CDR3 amino acid sequences were checked for sharing across subjects and were also compared against the VDJdb database and published repertoires. Using fastp at Q25 and MiXCR, TCRdb reprocessed the public reads and kept productive beta chains. Each entry is one CDR3 protein sequence, shown with its most common DNA and genes. The V and J calls come from TCRdb's annotation, not from the publication. For this sample there are 150,000 to 200,000 distinct CDR3 sequences; around 45% appear just once. Clones ranked in the top ten supply about 2.9% of the sample.

The chain is made from TRBV7-9 and TRBJ2-7; the D gene identity is not certain. The clonotype was recovered from a human donor in good health. Source material: sorted CD4+, CD8+, or CD8+CD57+ T cells (not recorded which) from PBMCs. The DNA sequence reads TGTGCCAGCAGCTTAGAGGGTCGAGCACGGGAGCAGTACTTC. This sequence encodes CASSLEGRAREQYF.